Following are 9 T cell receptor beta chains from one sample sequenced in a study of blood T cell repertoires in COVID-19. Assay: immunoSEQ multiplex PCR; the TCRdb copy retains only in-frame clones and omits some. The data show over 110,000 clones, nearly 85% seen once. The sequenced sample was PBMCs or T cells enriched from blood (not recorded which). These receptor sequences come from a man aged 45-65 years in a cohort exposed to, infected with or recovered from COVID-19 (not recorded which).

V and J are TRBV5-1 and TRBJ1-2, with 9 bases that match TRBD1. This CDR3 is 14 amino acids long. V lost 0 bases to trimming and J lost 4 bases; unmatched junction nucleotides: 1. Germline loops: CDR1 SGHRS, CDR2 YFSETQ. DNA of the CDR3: TGCGCCAGCAGCTTGGGGGGACAGGGCTATGGCTACACCTTC. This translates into CASSLGGQGYGYTF.

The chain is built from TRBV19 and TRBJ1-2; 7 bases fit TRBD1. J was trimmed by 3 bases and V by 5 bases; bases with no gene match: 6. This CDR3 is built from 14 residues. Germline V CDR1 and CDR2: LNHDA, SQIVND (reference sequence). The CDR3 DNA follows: TGTGCCAGTAGTCGTCAGGGGGTGTACTATGGCTACACCTTC. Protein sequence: CASSRQGVYYGYTF.

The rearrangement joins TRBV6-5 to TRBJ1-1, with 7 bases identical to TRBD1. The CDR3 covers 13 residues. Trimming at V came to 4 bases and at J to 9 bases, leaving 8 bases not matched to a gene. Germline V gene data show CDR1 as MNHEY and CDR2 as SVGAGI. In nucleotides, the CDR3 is TGTGCCAGCAGTTTAAGACAGGGAAGGAAAGCTTTCTTT. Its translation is CASSLRQGRKAFF.

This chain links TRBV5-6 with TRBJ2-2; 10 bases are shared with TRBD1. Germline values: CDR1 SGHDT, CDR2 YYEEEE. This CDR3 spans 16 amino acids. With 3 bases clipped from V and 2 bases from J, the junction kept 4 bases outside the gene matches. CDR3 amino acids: CASSSGQGGNTGELFF. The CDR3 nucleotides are TGTGCCAGCAGCTCCGGACAGGGGGGAAACACCGGGGAGCTGTTTTTT.

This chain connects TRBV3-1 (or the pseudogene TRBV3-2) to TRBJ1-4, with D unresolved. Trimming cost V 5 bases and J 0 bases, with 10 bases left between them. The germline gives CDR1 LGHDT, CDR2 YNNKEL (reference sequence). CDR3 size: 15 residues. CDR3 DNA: TGTGCCAGCAGCTTGCGACACCCAACTAATGAAAAACTGTTTTTT. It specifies CASSLRHPTNEKLFF.

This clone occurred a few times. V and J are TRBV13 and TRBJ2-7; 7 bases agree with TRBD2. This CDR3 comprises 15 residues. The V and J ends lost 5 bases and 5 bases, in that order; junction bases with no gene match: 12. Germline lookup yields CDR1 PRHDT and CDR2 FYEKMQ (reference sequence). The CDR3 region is CASSKGGQGGNEQYF. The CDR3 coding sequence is TGTGCCAGCAGCAAGGGAGGGCAGGGCGGCAACGAGCAGTACTTC.

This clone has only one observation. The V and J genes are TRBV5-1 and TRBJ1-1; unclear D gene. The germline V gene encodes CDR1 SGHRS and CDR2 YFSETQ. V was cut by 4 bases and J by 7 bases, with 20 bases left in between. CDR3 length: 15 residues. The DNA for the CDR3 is TGCGCCAGCAGCCACCGCTCCGGTGGAGAGAATGAAGCTTTCTTT. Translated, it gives CASSHRSGGENEAFF.

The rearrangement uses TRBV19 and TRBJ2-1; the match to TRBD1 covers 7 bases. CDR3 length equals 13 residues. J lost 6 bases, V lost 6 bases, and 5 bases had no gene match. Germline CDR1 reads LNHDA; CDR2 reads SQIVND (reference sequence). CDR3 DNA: TGTGCCAGTAGCTGGGACAGTAGCAATGAGCAGTTCTTC. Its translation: CASSWDSSNEQFF.

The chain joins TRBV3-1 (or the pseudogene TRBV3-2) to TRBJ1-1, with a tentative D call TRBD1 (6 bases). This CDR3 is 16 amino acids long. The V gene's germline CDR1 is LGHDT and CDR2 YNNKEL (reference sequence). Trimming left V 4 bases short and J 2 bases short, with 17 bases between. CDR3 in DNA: TGTGCCAGCAGCCCCCGGGGGAGGGGGGCAAACACTGAAGCTTTCTTT. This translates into CASSPRGRGANTEAFF.